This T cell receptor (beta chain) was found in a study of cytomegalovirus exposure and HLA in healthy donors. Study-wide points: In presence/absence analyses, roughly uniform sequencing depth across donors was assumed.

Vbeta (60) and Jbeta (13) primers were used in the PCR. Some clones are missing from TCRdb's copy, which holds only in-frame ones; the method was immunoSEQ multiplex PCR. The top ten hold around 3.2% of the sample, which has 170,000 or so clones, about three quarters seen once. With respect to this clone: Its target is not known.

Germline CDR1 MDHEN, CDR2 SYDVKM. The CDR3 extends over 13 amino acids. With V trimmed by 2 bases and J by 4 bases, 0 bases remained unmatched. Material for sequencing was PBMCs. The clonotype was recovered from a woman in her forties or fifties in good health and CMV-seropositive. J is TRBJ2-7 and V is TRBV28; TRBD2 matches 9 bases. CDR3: CASSLAGGYEQYF. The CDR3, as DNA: TGTGCCAGCAGTTTAGCGGGAGGGTACGAGCAGTACTTC.